This passage covers 27 T cell receptor beta chains from one sample sequenced in a study of human T cells and chemical hapten exposure. TCRdb reprocessed the RACE reads with MiXCR, giving one entry per CDR3 protein. The top ten hold 1.5% to 2% of the sample, which has roughly 52,000 distinct CDR3 sequences, over 9.5% seen once. Time point of the sample: patch test 2, 6 weeks after DPC sensitization. Treatment described: therapeutic diphenylcyclopropenone sensitization with weekly scalp DPC. The starting material was whole blood, obtained in connection with sensitization to the hapten diphenylcyclopropenone (DPC). Source of these receptors: a woman aged 50 to 65 with alopecia areata. Some clones in this sample may be carry-over from other donors' samples.

This clonotype appeared many times. V gene TRBV6-1 combines with J gene TRBJ1-2, with D perhaps matching TRBD1 (5 bases). Germline loops: CDR1 MNHNS, CDR2 SASEGT. The CDR3 extends over 15 amino acids. V lost 7 bases and J lost 1, with 16 bases in between. The CDR3 bases are TGTGCCAGCAAGATCGGGGGGGAGTTTAACTATGGCTACACCTTC. It codes for CASKIGGEFNYGYTF.

This rearrangement joins TRBV29-1 to TRBJ1-3, with a weak D call TRBD1 (6 bases). V was trimmed by 6 bases and J by 6 bases, leaving 21 bases between them. Germline V gene data show CDR1 as SQVTM and CDR2 as ANQGSEA. The CDR3 runs 15 residues. The CDR3 spells CSVRTDRQRQNTIYF. CDR3 nucleotide sequence: TGCAGCGTCCGCACTGACAGGCAACGACAAAACACCATATATTTT.

This clonotype came up a few times. The chain employs TRBV10-1 and TRBJ2-7; D perhaps matches TRBD2 (6 bases). Germline V CDR1 and CDR2: WNHNN, SYGVQD (reference sequence). V was shortened by 5 bases and J by 3 bases, with 14 bases between the two germline ends. This CDR3 region has 14 residues. CDR3 in amino acids: CASSPSGVGYEQYF. The CDR3 DNA sequence: TGCGCCAGCAGTCCTTCGGGGGTGGGCTACGAGCAGTACTTC.

This clonotype has a handful of counts. The chain recombines TRBV28 with TRBJ2-1, with TRBD2 matching over 7 bases. Looked up from germline, CDR1 is MDHEN and CDR2 is SYDVKM. CDR3 length equals 14 residues. Here the CDR3 DNA reads TGTGCTACTTCAAACGGGAGGTCCTACAATGAGCAGTTCTTC. Its protein product is CATSNGRSYNEQFF.

This clonotype came up a few times. The chain is built from TRBV7-2 and TRBJ2-3; weak D call: TRBD1 (6 bases). The CDR3 contains 15 residues. Per the germline V gene, CDR1 is SGHTA and CDR2 is FQGNSA. The V end lost 3 bases, the J end lost 5 bases, and 15 bases lay between the germline ends. CDR3 DNA: TGTGCCAGCAGCTTGACAGGCCTCGCGGGAGATACGCAGTATTTT. It encodes CASSLTGLAGDTQYF.

A few counts support this clonotype. The rearrangement joins TRBV11-2 to TRBJ2-7; 7 positions match TRBD1. CDR3 length: 15 amino acids. The ends lost 4 bases at V and 2 bases at J; junction bases unmatched: 8. CDR1 and CDR2 (germline): SGHAT, FQNNGV. CDR3 residues: CASSSRDRATYEQYF. CDR3 sequence (DNA): TGTGCCAGCAGCTCCCGTGACAGGGCTACCTACGAGCAGTACTTC.

Ten or more counts support this clonotype. V is TRBV10-3 and J is TRBJ1-1; 10 nucleotides line up with TRBD1. Germline loops: CDR1 ENHRY, CDR2 SYGVKD. V dropped 5 bases and J dropped 8; count of bases not matched to a gene: 11. This CDR3 is 15 amino acids long. DNA for the CDR3: TGTGCCATCAGTCCGGGACAGGGGAGCATCATCGAAGCTTTCTTT. Its translation: CAISPGQGSIIEAFF.

V and J are TRBV23-1 and TRBJ2-1; D remains unclear. TRBV23-1 is reported as an ORF; its role is uncertain. The CDR3 is made up of 16 amino acids. V lost 0 bases and J 2 bases, leaving 11 bases between the germline ends. The DNA for the CDR3 is TGCGCCAGCAGTCAATCGATAGGAGAACCCTACAATGAGCAGTTCTTC. Protein: CASSQSIGEPYNEQFF.

This sequence joins TRBV4-1 and TRBJ2-7, with D possibly matching TRBD2 (7 bases). Germline-derived CDR1 and CDR2 are MGHRA and YSYEKL. CDR3 length equals 18 residues. Between the trimmed V and J ends, which lost 0 bases and 3 bases, there was a span of 21 bases. The CDR3, as DNA: TGCGCCAGCAGCCAAGAATTTTCCGGGGGGCTTGTAGGCTACGAGCAGTACTTC. Its protein is CASSQEFSGGLVGYEQYF.

This clonotype was picked up many times. The chain recombines TRBV6-2 or TRBV6-3 with TRBJ1-1; TRBD1 might be the D (5 bases). V shed 2 bases and J shed 4 bases, with 11 bases lying between them. Germline V gene sequence: CDR1 MNHEY, CDR2 SVGEGT. The CDR3 has 14 residues. CDR3 in amino acids: CASSYNGGSTEAFF. The CDR3 DNA reads as TGTGCCAGCAGTTACAACGGGGGGTCCACTGAAGCTTTCTTT.

This chain joins TRBV5-1 and TRBJ2-1; either TRBD1 or TRBD2 may fit D (5 bases each). V lost 4 bases to trimming and J lost 8 bases, with 16 bases between them. The CDR3 contains 14 residues. Germline V gene lookup returns CDR1 SGHRS and CDR2 YFSETQ. CDR3 amino acids: CASSLGPVFYEQFF. The CDR3 DNA sequence: TGCGCCAGCAGCCTGGGACCCGTATTCTATGAGCAGTTCTTC.

In this sample, this clonotype turned up many times. The chain recombines TRBV6-5 with TRBJ1-2; 9 bases match TRBD1. The CDR3 is made up of 14 amino acids. After removal of 5 bases from V and 5 bases from J, the junction contained 6 bases not matched to a gene. Germline V gene data show CDR1 as MNHEY and CDR2 as SVGAGI. CDR3 DNA: TGTGCCAGCAGTGTAGGACAGGGGAAGTATGGCTACACCTTC. This translates into CASSVGQGKYGYTF.

At least ten counts were recorded for this clonotype. The rearrangement joins TRBV7-8 to TRBJ1-4, with D perhaps matching TRBD1 (6 bases). Per germline, CDR1 SGHVS and CDR2 FQNEAQ. V lost 5 bases and J lost 8, with 18 bases in between. The CDR3 sequence is 15 residues long. The CDR3: CASSTLIGGREKLFF. The DNA of the CDR3 is TGTGCCAGCAGCACCTTAATCGGGGGCCGGGAAAAACTGTTTTTT.

The V call is TRBV18, the J call TRBJ1-5; 7 nucleotides agree with TRBD1. Per the germline V gene, CDR1 is KGHSH and CDR2 is LQKENI. V shed 6 bases and J 4 bases; nucleotides not matched to a gene: 6. The CDR3 covers 14 residues. The CDR3 region is CASSRDRTNQPQHF. CDR3 sequence (DNA): TGTGCCAGCTCGCGGGACAGAACTAATCAGCCCCAGCATTTT.

This chain links TRBV6-5 with TRBJ2-7, with a tentative D call TRBD2 (6 bases). The CDR3 is 13 residues long. Between the trimmed V and J ends, which lost 6 bases and 4 bases, there was a span of 13 bases. Germline-derived CDR1 and CDR2 are MNHEY and SVGAGI. The CDR3 loop is CASSPTGEYEQYF. DNA for the CDR3: TGTGCCAGCAGCCCGACGGGGGAGTACGAGCAGTACTTC.

Note on this clonotype: One end of the junction is discordant with germline, which a read error may explain. The chain combines TRBV18 with TRBJ1-2; D is undetermined. Germline CDR1 reads KGHSH; CDR2 reads LQKENI. The CDR3 has 17 amino acids. In DNA, the CDR3 is TGCGCCAGCTCGGAGGGTGAGGTCGAGAGCTTATACTATGGCTACACCTTC. This gives the protein CASSEGEVESLYYGYTF.

The chain couples TRBV11-2 to TRBJ2-5; 9 positions agree with TRBD1. V was pared by 2 bases and J by 2 bases, with 9 bases of the junction left unmatched. This CDR3 comprises 17 residues. Germline V gives CDR1 SGHAT, CDR2 FQNNGV. CDR3 nucleotides: TGTGCCAGCAGCTTAAGTCCGGGACAGGGCAATCAAGAGACCCAGTACTTC. Translating it yields CASSLSPGQGNQETQYF. The whole variable domain, remainder taken from reference TRBV11-2 and TRBJ2-5, is EAGVAQSPRYKIIEKRQSVAFWCNPISGHATLYWYQQILGQGPKLLIQFQNNGVVDDSQLPKDRFSAERLKGVDSTLKIQPAKLEDSAVYLCASSLSPGQGNQETQYFGPGTRLLVL.

This clonotype was recorded many times. V usage is TRBV11-2 and J usage is TRBJ2-5, with unresolved D. The germline V gene encodes CDR1 SGHAT and CDR2 FQNNGV. The CDR3 totals 14 residues. The V gene lost 5 bases and the J gene lost 2 bases, with 12 bases spanning the gap. CDR3: CASSQSVLQETQYF. Here the CDR3 DNA reads TGTGCCAGCAGCCAGAGCGTCCTGCAAGAGACCCAGTACTTC.

The chain employs TRBV11-2 and TRBJ2-3; D not certain. V was cut by 0 bases and J by 13 bases, with 17 bases left in between. The CDR3 is made up of 14 amino acids. In germline, CDR1 is SGHAT, CDR2 FQNNGV. This CDR3 is CASSLDFSLGWKYF. The CDR3 DNA follows: TGTGCCAGCAGCTTAGATTTTAGTCTGGGGTGGAAGTATTTT.

This clonotype was detected many times. The V and J genes are TRBV6-5 and TRBJ2-6; TRBD1 is a possible D gene (5 bases). V lost 7 bases and J 2 bases, leaving 12 bases between the germline ends. Germline lookup yields CDR1 MNHEY and CDR2 SVGAGI. The CDR3 is made up of 15 amino acids. CDR3 protein: CASKRGTAGANVLTF. The CDR3 DNA reads TGTGCCAGCAAAAGGGGAACAGCTGGGGCCAACGTCCTGACTTTC.

This clonotype showed up just a few times. The chain carries TRBV28 and TRBJ2-7, with unresolved D. The CDR3 spans 10 residues. CDR1 and CDR2 (germline): MDHEN, SYDVKM. The V and J ends lost 8 bases and 1 base respectively, with 3 bases between them. The CDR3 nucleotides are TGTGCCAGCGGGTCCTACGAGCAGTACTTC. Residues: CASGSYEQYF.

In this sample, this clonotype turned up a few times. This chain joins TRBV18 and TRBJ1-1, with a tentative D call TRBD1 (6 bases). CDR3 length: 18 amino acids. Trimming shortened V by 1 base and J by 0 bases, and 18 bases separated the two germline ends. CDR1 and CDR2 (germline): KGHSH, LQKENI. The CDR3 region has the DNA TGTGCCAGCTCACCACAGGAACAGGGATCTTCAATGAACACTGAAGCTTTCTTT. It yields the protein CASSPQEQGSSMNTEAFF.

The rearrangement uses TRBV12-3 or TRBV12-4 and TRBJ2-7; 11 bases are a match to TRBD1. CDR3 size: 16 residues. The ends lost 3 bases at V and 4 bases at J; junction bases unmatched: 8. CDR3 nucleotides: TGTGCCAGCAGTTTCCAGCCGGGACAGGGGGAATACGAGCAGTACTTC. It yields the protein CASSFQPGQGEYEQYF.

Details on this clonotype: One end of the junction does not line up with germline, which may come from a read error. The chain uses TRBV6-5 and TRBJ1-3; D unresolved. The CDR3 totals 13 residues. Germline V gene lookup returns CDR1 MNHEY and CDR2 SVGAGI. The CDR3 coding sequence is TGTGCCAGCCGGAACGGTCCTGGAAACACCACATATTTT. It specifies CASRNGPGNTTYF.

This chain links TRBV6-2 or TRBV6-3 with TRBJ1-1; D call uncertain. V lost 7 bases to trimming and J lost 1 base, with 10 bases between them. The CDR3 has 13 amino acids. Germline V gene lookup returns CDR1 MNHEY and CDR2 SVGEGT. The CDR3 nucleotides are TGTGCCAGCACCCCGACAAGGAACACTGAAGCTTTCTTT. Its translation is CASTPTRNTEAFF.

This clonotype appeared many times. The gene calls are TRBV20-1 and TRBJ2-2, with 9 bases lining up with TRBD1. Germline values: CDR1 DFQATT, CDR2 SNEGSKA (reference sequence). Germline trimming cut 2 bases from V and 4 bases from J; bases unmatched to any gene: 5. This CDR3 spans 15 amino acids. In DNA, the CDR3 is TGCAGTGCTAGAAAGGGACAGGGAGGCACCGGGGAGCTGTTTTTT. Translating it yields CSARKGQGGTGELFF.

In this sample, this clonotype turned up a few times. CDR3 amino acids: CASSVGTGGITDTQYF. CDR3 nucleotides: TGTGCCAGCAGCGTGGGGACTGGGGGAATCACAGATACGCAGTATTTT. The chain employs TRBV7-7 and TRBJ2-3; D is perhaps TRBD2 (6 bases). The V gene lost 5 bases and the J gene lost 2 bases, with 17 bases spanning the gap. This CDR3 has 16 amino acids. The germline V gene has CDR1 SSHAT and CDR2 FNYEAQ (reference sequence). Full variable domain (missing parts from reference TRBV7-7 and TRBJ2-3): GAGVSQSPRYKVTKRGQDVTLRCDPISSHATLYWYQQALGQGPEFLTYFNYEAQPDKSGLPSDRFSAERPEGSISTLTIQRTEQRDSAMYRCASSVGTGGITDTQYFGPGTRLTVL.